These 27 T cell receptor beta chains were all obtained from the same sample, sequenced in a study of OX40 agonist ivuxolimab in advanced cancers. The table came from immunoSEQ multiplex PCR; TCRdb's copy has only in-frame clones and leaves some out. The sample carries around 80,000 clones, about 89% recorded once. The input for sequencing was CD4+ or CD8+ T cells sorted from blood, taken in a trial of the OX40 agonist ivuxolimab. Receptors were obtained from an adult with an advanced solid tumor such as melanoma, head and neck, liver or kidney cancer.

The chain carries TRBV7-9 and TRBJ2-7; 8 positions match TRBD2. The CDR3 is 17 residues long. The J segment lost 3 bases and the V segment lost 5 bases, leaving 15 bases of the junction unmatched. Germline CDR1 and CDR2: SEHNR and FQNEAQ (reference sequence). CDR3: CASSPRPTAGANYEQYF. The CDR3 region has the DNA TGTGCCAGCAGCCCTAGACCCACAGCGGGAGCAAACTACGAGCAGTACTTC.

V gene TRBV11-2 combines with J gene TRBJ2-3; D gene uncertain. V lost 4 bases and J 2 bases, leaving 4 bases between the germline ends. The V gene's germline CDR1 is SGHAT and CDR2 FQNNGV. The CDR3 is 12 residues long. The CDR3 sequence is CASSYNTDTQYF. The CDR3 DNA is TGTGCCAGCAGCTACAACACAGATACGCAGTATTTT.

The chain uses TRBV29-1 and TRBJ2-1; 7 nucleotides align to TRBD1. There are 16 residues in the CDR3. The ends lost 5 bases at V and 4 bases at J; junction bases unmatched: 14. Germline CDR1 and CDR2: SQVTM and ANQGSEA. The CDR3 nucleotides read TGCAGCGTTTCTTCCCCCTCAGGGGGATTTTACAATGAGCAGTTCTTC. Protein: CSVSSPSGGFYNEQFF.

DNA of the CDR3: TGCGCCAGCAGCGTGGGCCTCTCTGGAAACACCATATATTTT. This codes for CASSVGLSGNTIYF. The chain combines TRBV5-1 with TRBJ1-3, with D hard to call. CDR1 is SGHRS, CDR2 YFSETQ, per germline. This CDR3 is built from 14 residues. V was pared by 4 bases and J by 0 bases, with 8 bases between.

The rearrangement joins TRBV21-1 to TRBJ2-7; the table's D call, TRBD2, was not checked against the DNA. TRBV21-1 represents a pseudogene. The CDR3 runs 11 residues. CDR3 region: CARRPFYEQYF. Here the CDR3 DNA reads TGTGCCAGGAGGCCCTTTTACGAGCAGTACTTC.

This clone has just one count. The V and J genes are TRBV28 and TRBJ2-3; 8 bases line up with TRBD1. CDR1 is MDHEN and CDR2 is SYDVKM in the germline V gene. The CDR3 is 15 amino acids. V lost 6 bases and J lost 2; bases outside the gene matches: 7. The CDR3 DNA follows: TGTGCCAGCAGGTACAGGGGGATGACCACAGATACGCAGTATTTT. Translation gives CASRYRGMTTDTQYF.

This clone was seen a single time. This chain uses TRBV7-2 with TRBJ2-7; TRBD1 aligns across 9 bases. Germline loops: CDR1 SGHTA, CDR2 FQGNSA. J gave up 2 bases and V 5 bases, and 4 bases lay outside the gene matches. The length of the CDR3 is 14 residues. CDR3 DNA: TGTGCCAGCAGCACCTACAGGGGGCCCTACGAGCAGTACTTC. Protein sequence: CASSTYRGPYEQYF.

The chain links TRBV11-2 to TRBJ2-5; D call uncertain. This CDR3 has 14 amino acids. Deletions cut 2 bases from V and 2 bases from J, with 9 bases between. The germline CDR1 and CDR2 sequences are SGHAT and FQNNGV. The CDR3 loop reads CASSLLVGQETQYF. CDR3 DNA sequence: TGTGCCAGCAGCTTATTAGTGGGGCAAGAGACCCAGTACTTC.

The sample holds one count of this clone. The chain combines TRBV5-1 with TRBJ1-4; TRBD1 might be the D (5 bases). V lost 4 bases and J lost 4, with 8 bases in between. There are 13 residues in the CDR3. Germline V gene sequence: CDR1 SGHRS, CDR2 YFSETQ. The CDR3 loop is CASSPGHNEKLFF. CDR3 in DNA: TGCGCCAGCAGCCCAGGACATAATGAAAAACTGTTTTTT.

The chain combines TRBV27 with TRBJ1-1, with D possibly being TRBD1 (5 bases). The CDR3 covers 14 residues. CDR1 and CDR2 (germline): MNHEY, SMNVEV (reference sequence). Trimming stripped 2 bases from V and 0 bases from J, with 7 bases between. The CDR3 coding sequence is TGTGCCAGCAGTTTAGTAGGGGTGAACACTGAAGCTTTCTTT. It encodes CASSLVGVNTEAFF.

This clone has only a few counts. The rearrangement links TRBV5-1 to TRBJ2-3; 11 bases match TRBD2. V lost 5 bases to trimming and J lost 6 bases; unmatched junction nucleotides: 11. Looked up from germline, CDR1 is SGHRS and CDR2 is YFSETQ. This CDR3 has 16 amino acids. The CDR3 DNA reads TGCGCCAGCAGTCGACTAGCGGGACTGGGTCCCGATACGCAGTATTTT. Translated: CASSRLAGLGPDTQYF.

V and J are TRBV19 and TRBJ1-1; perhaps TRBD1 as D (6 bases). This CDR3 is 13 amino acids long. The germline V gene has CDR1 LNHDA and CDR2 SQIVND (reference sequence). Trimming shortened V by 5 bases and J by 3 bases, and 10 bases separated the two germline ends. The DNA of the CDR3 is TGTGCCAGTAGTTCGGACAGCGACACTGAAGCTTTCTTT. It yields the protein CASSSDSDTEAFF.

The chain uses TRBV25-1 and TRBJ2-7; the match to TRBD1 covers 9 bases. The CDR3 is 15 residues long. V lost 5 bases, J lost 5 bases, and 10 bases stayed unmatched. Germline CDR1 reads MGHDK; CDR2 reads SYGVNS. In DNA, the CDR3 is TGTGCCAGCAGTCAAACCGGGACAGGGAGCCACGAGCAGTACTTC. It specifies CASSQTGTGSHEQYF.

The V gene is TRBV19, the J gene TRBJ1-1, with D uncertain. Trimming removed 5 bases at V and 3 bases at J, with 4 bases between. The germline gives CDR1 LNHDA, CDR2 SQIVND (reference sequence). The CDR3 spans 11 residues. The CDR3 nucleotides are TGTGCCAGTAGTCGGGACACTGAAGCTTTCTTT. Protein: CASSRDTEAFF.

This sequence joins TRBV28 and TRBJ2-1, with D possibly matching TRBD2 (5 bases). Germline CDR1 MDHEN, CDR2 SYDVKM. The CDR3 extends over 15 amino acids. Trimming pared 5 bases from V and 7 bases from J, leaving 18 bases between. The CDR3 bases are TGTGCCAGCAGTATCTATACTACTAGTTTGAATGAGCAGTTCTTC. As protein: CASSIYTTSLNEQFF.

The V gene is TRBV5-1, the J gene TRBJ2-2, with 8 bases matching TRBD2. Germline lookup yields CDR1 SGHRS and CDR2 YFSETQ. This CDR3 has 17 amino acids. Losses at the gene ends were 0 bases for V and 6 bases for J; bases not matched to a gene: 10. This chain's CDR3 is CASSLVPRAGAPGELFF. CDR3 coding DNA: TGCGCCAGCAGCTTGGTCCCTCGAGCGGGAGCCCCCGGGGAGCTGTTTTTT.

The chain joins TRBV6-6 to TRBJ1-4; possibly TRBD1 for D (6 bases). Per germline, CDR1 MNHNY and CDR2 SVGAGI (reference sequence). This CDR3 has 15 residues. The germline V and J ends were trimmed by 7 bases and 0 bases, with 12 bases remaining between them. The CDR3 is CASTRQGTTNEKLFF. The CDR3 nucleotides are TGTGCCAGCACCCGGCAGGGGACAACTAATGAAAAACTGTTTTTT.

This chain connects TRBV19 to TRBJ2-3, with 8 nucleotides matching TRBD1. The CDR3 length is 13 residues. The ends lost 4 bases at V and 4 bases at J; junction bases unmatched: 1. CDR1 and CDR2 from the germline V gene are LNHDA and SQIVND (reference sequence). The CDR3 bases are TGTGCCAGTAGTACGACAGGGGCAGATACGCAGTATTTT. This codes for CASSTTGADTQYF.

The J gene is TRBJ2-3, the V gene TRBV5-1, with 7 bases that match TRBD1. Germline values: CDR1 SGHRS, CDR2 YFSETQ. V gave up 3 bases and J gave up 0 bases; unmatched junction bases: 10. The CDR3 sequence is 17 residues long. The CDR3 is CASSSHQGVTSTDTQYF. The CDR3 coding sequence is TGCGCCAGCAGCTCCCACCAGGGGGTTACTAGCACAGATACGCAGTATTTT.

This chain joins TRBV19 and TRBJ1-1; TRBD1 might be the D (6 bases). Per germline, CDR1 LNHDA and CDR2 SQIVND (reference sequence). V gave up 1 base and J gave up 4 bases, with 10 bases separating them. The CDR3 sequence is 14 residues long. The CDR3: CASSIGHRATEAFF. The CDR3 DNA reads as TGTGCCAGTAGTATAGGTCACAGGGCCACTGAAGCTTTCTTT.

CDR3 sequence reads: CASSLQAGVYEQYF. The CDR3 DNA reads TGCGCCAGCAGCTTGCAGGCCGGGGTCTACGAGCAGTACTTC. The chain carries TRBV5-1 and TRBJ2-7, with a possible D match to TRBD2 (5 bases). Trimming took off 1 base at V and 3 bases at J, with 11 bases between the two ends. CDR1 SGHRS and CDR2 YFSETQ come from the germline V gene. The CDR3 length is 14 residues.

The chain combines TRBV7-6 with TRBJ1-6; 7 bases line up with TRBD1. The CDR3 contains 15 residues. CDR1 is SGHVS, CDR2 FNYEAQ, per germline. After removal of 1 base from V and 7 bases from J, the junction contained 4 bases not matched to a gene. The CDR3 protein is CASSLVVQGNSPLHF. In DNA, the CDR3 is TGTGCCAGCAGCTTAGTTGTACAGGGGAATTCACCCCTCCACTTT. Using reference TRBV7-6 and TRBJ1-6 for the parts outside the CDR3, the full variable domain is GAGVSQSPRYKVTKRGQDVALRCDPISGHVSLYWYRQALGQGPEFLTYFNYEAQQDKSGLPNDRFSAERPEGSISTLTIQRTEQRDSAMYRCASSLVVQGNSPLHFGNGTRLTVT.

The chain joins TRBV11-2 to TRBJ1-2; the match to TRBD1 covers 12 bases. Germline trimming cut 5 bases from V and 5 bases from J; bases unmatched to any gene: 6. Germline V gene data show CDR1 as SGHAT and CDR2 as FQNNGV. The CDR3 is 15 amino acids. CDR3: CASSPGTGGVYGYTF. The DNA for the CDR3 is TGTGCCAGCAGCCCCGGGACAGGGGGCGTGTATGGCTACACCTTC. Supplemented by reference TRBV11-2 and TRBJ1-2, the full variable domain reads EAGVAQSPRYKIIEKRQSVAFWCNPISGHATLYWYQQILGQGPKLLIQFQNNGVVDDSQLPKDRFSAERLKGVDSTLKIQPAKLEDSAVYLCASSPGTGGVYGYTFGSGTRLTVV.

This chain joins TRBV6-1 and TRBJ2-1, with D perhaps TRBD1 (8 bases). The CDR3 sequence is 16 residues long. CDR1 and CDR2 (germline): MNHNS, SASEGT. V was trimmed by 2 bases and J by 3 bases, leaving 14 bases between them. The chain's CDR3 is CASSERGGTGYNEQFF. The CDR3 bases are TGTGCCAGCAGTGAAAGGGGAGGGACAGGCTACAATGAGCAGTTCTTC.

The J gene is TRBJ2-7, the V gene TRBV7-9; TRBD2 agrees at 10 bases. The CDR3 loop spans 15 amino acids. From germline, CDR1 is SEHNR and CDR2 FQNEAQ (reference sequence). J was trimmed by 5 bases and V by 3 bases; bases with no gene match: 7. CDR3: CASSFQTGTSDEQYF. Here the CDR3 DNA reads TGTGCCAGCAGCTTCCAGACCGGGACTAGCGACGAGCAGTACTTC.

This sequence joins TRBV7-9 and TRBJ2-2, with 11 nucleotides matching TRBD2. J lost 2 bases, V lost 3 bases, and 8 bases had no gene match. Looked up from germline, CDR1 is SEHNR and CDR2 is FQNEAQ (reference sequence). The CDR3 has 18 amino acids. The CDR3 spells CASSFMITSGSNTGELFF. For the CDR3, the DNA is TGTGCCAGCAGCTTCATGATAACTAGCGGGAGTAACACCGGGGAGCTGTTTTTT. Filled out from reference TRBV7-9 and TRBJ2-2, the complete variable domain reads DTGVSQNPRHKITKRGQNVTFRCDPISEHNRLYWYRQTLGQGPEFLTYFQNEAQLEKSRLLSDRFSAERPKGSFSTLEIQRTEQGDSAMYLCASSFMITSGSNTGELFFGEGSRLTVL.

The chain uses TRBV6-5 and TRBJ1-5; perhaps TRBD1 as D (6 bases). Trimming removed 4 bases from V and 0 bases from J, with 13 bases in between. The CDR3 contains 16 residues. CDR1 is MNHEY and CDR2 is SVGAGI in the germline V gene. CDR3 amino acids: CASSSLQGYSNQPQHF. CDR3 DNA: TGTGCCAGCAGTTCTTTACAGGGATATAGCAATCAGCCCCAGCATTTT.